This T cell receptor (beta chain) was obtained from a study of cytomegalovirus exposure and HLA in healthy donors. Regarding the study as a whole: By a later analysis, the bulk of CMV-associated TCR beta chains appeared HLA-restricted. The authors judged a highly shared variant cluster likely a sequencing artifact.

This CDR3 comprises 16 residues. V shed 8 bases, J shed 3 bases, and the junction held 16 bases outside the gene matches. Per the germline V gene, CDR1 is GTSNPN and CDR2 is SVGIG (reference sequence). Comments on this clone: Its specificity is unknown.

PCR employed 60 Vbeta and 13 Jbeta primers. Assay: immunoSEQ multiplex PCR; the TCRdb copy retains only in-frame clones and omits some. This table has some 170,000 clones, around 88% appearing once. The clonotype was recovered from a woman aged 25-40 years in good health and CMV-seronegative. The material sequenced was PBMCs. This sequence joins TRBV30 and TRBJ1-2; 9 nucleotides match TRBD1. The CDR3 coding sequence is TGTGCCAGGACCCCGGGACAGGGAGGGGGAGACTATGGCTACACCTTC. Translating it yields CARTPGQGGGDYGYTF.